Here is one T cell receptor (beta chain) with its context. The treatment here: treatment-naive control, cytoreductive nephrectomy. The sample belongs to a study of radiation and T cells in renal cell carcinoma. With V trimmed by 2 bases and J by 8 bases, 4 bases remained unmatched. In germline, CDR1 is SQVTM, CDR2 ANQGSEA. The CDR3 totals 12 residues. Assay: immunoSEQ multiplex PCR; the TCRdb copy retains only in-frame clones and omits some. This table holds around 22,000 clones, about three fifths found once. This clonotype originated in a man aged 35 to 55 with renal cell carcinoma. The sequencing here drew on tumor tissue, taken from a patient whose treatment was nephrectomy without radiotherapy. J is TRBJ1-2 and V is TRBV29-1; 8 positions match TRBD1. DNA for the CDR3: TGCAGCGTTGAACAGGGGGCTGGAGGCTACACCTTC. Protein: CSVEQGAGGYTF.